One sample yielded the 16 T cell receptor beta chains listed below, sequenced in a study of post-analysis software for immune sequencing data. General observations from the study: Comparison of patients with controls showed five or six TRBV segments more frequent in patients, TRBV5-6, TRBV5-1 and TRBV20-1 among them.

These receptors have no identified antigens. The TCR beta cDNA libraries carried unique molecular identifiers. In TCRdb, the PCR reads were re-called with MiXCR into one record per CDR3 protein. The table includes roughly 620,000 distinct CDR3 sequences, about 40% detected once. The specimen was blood. The receptors here all came from a girl aged 5-17 years with multiple sclerosis.

This clonotype has a handful of counts. V usage is TRBV5-1 and J usage is TRBJ2-6; TRBD1 might be the D (5 bases). The CDR3 totals 16 residues. CDR1 is SGHRS, CDR2 YFSETQ, per germline. V lost 4 bases and J 2 bases, leaving 13 bases between the germline ends. The CDR3 DNA is TGCGCCAGCAGCCACGACAGAACTACTGGGGCCAACGTCCTGACTTTC. This translates into CASSHDRTTGANVLTF. Complete variable domain (other parts from reference TRBV5-1 and TRBJ2-6): KAGVTQTPRYLIKTRGQQVTLSCSPISGHRSVSWYQQTPGQGLQFLFEYFSETQRNKGNFPGRFSGRQFSNSRSEMNVSTLELGDSALYLCASSHDRTTGANVLTFGAGSRLTVL.

This clonotype was observed a handful of times. V gene TRBV12-3 or TRBV12-4 combines with J gene TRBJ2-5, with TRBD1 matching over 9 bases. The CDR3 runs 13 residues. V shed 7 bases and J 5 bases; nucleotides not matched to a gene: 5. The CDR3 region has the DNA TGTGCCAGCAAAACAGGGGGCACGGAGACCCAGTACTTC. Its protein product is CASKTGGTETQYF.

The chain joins TRBV13 to TRBJ2-1, with TRBD1 as a possible D gene (6 bases). This CDR3 contains 14 residues. V was clipped by 3 bases and J by 6 bases, with 12 bases between them. CDR1 PRHDT and CDR2 FYEKMQ come from the germline V gene (reference sequence). The CDR3 region has the DNA TGTGCCAGCAGCTTCGGGCAGGGGTTCAATGAGCAGTTCTTC. It codes for CASSFGQGFNEQFF.

The genes are TRBV4-1 and TRBJ2-1, with D maybe TRBD2 (5 bases). Germline loops: CDR1 MGHRA, CDR2 YSYEKL. The V and J ends lost 8 bases and 3 bases respectively, with 20 bases between them. CDR3 size: 16 residues. The CDR3 region is CASGPKNRGFYNEQFF. The CDR3 DNA is TGCGCCAGCGGCCCCAAGAATCGGGGATTCTACAATGAGCAGTTCTTC.

The table lists this clonotype with a few counts. The chain is built from TRBV7-2 and TRBJ2-3; possibly TRBD2 for D (6 bases). The V gene lost 2 bases and the J gene lost 0 bases, with 9 bases spanning the gap. The CDR3 contains 15 residues. Per the germline V gene, CDR1 is SGHTA and CDR2 is FQGNSA. CDR3 loop: CASSLPGESTDTQYF. The CDR3 region has the DNA TGTGCCAGCAGCTTACCGGGGGAGAGCACAGATACGCAGTATTTT.

The chain combines TRBV29-1 with TRBJ2-5; D is perhaps TRBD1 (5 bases). Looked up from germline, CDR1 is SQVTM and CDR2 is ANQGSEA. This CDR3 spans 15 amino acids. V was trimmed by 2 bases and J by 1 base, leaving 14 bases between them. Written as DNA, the CDR3 is TGCAGCGTTGAAACGACAGTTTTGATCCAAGAGACCCAGTACTTC. This codes for CSVETTVLIQETQYF. The entire variable domain, with the rest obtained from reference TRBV29-1 and TRBJ2-5, is as follows: SAVISQKPSRDICQRGTSLTIQCQVDSQVTMMFWYRQQPGQSLTLIATANQGSEATYESGFVIDKFPISRPNLTFSTLTVSNMSPEDSSIYLCSVETTVLIQETQYFGPGTRLLVL.

This clonotype was seen a few times. The chain recombines TRBV10-3 with TRBJ2-7, with D possibly being TRBD1 (5 bases). Between the trimmed V and J ends, which lost 9 bases and 3 bases, there was a span of 18 bases. In germline, CDR1 is ENHRY, CDR2 SYGVKD. This CDR3 is built from 14 residues. CDR3 sequence reads: CAIQSEQAYYEQYF. The CDR3 DNA is TGTGCCATTCAGTCGGAACAGGCCTACTACGAGCAGTACTTC.

This chain links TRBV20-1 with TRBJ2-1, with a tentative D call TRBD1 (5 bases). Germline V gene data show CDR1 as DFQATT and CDR2 as SNEGSKA (reference sequence). V was trimmed by 4 bases and J by 10 bases, leaving 17 bases between them. CDR3 length: 13 amino acids. The CDR3 region has the DNA TGCAGTGCTACCATAAACCCCCCAGGGGAGCAGTTCTTC. Its protein is CSATINPPGEQFF.

There are a few counts of this clonotype. V and J are TRBV5-5 and TRBJ1-2; no reliable D call. The V and J ends lost 4 bases and 8 bases respectively, with 9 bases between them. Germline loops: CDR1 SGHKS, CDR2 YYEKEE (reference sequence). The CDR3 is made up of 11 amino acids. The CDR3 reads CASSAARGYTF. The CDR3 DNA reads as TGTGCCAGCAGCGCCGCTAGGGGCTACACCTTC.

About this clonotype: This CDR3 fails to terminate in the conserved phenylalanine or tryptophan, so it likely reflects a read error. This chain connects TRBV11-2 to TRBJ2-7; 8 bases agree with TRBD1. Germline V CDR1 and CDR2: SGHAT, FQNNGV. V lost 3 bases to trimming and J lost 0 bases; unmatched junction nucleotides: 4. CDR3 length: 15 amino acids. CDR3 amino acids: CASSFKTGVSYEQYL. CDR3 bases: TGTGCCAGCAGCTTTAAGACAGGGGTCTCCTACGAGCAGTACTTA.

With respect to this clonotype: This may be a read error: a much more frequent sequence differs by one nucleotide. The chain is built from TRBV29-1 and TRBJ2-1; 7 bases agree with TRBD1. Matching the DNA end better, TRBJ2-7 makes the J call doubtful. CDR1 is SQVTM, CDR2 ANQGSEA, per germline. This CDR3 is built from 15 residues. The DNA of the CDR3 is TGCAGCGTTGAAGGGGGGACAGTATCCTACAATGAGCAGTACTTC. This sequence encodes CSVEGGTVSYNEQYF.

This chain joins TRBV30 and TRBJ2-7; D might be TRBD1 (5 bases). The V and J ends lost 2 bases and 4 bases respectively, with 6 bases between them. The CDR3 is made up of 11 amino acids. Looked up from germline, CDR1 is GTSNPN and CDR2 is SVGIG (reference sequence). This CDR3 reads CAWSQGYEQYF. As DNA, the CDR3 is TGTGCCTGGAGTCAGGGTTACGAGCAGTACTTC.

The gene calls are TRBV5-1 and TRBJ1-1; D is unresolved. Germline assignment: CDR1 SGHRS and CDR2 YFSETQ. Trimming left V 3 bases short and J 1 base short, with 10 bases between. CDR3 length: 14 amino acids. CDR3 DNA: TGCGCCAGCAGCTCTCTGGATGCGAACACTGAAGCTTTCTTT. It encodes CASSSLDANTEAFF.

The chain is built from TRBV10-3 and TRBJ2-3; D ambiguous. V was pared by 3 bases and J by 1 base, with 11 bases between. In germline, CDR1 is ENHRY, CDR2 SYGVKD. The CDR3 has 15 amino acids. The CDR3 region is CAISEPTWGTDTQYF. As DNA, the CDR3 is TGTGCCATCAGTGAACCGACGTGGGGCACAGATACGCAGTATTTT.

At least ten counts were recorded for this clonotype. The chain couples TRBV4-2 to TRBJ2-3, with D perhaps matching TRBD1 (6 bases). This CDR3 has 14 amino acids. V lost 2 bases to trimming and J lost 5 bases, with 11 bases between them. CDR1 is LGHNA and CDR2 is YNFKEQ in the germline V gene. This chain's CDR3 is CASSQSLQGDTQYF. In DNA, the CDR3 is TGTGCCAGCAGCCAATCTCTACAGGGAGATACGCAGTATTTT.

A word on this clonotype: An end of the junction does not agree with germline; a read error may underlie this. The chain carries TRBV2 and TRBJ1-2, with D unclear. The CDR3 sequence is 13 residues long. Germline lookup yields CDR1 SNHLY and CDR2 FYNNEI. The CDR3 sequence is CVSSESGTRGYTF. CDR3 sequence (DNA): TGTGTCAGCAGTGAAAGTGGCACTCGGGGCTACACCTTC.